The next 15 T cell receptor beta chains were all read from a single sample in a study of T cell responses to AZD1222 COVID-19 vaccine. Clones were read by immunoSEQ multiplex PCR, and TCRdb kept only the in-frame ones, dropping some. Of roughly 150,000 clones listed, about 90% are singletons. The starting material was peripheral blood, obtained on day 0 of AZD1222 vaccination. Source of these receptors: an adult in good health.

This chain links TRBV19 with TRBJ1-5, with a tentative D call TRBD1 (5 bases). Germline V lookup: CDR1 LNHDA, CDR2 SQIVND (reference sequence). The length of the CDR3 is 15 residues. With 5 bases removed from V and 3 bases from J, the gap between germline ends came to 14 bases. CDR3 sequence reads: CASSSRGRYNQPQHF. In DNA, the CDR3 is TGTGCCAGTAGTTCAAGGGGCAGGTACAATCAGCCCCAGCATTTT.

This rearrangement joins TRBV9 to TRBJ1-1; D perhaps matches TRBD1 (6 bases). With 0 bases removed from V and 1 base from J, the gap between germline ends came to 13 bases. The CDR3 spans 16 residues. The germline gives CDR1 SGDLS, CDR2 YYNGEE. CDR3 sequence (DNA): TGTGCCAGCAGCGTAGCTGGGGGCGGACGGAACACTGAAGCTTTCTTT. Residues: CASSVAGGGRNTEAFF.

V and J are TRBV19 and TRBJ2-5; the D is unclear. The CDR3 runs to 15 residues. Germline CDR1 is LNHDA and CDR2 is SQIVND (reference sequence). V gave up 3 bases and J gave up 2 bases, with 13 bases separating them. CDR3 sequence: CASSIRTGNQETQYF. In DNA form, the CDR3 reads TGTGCCAGTAGTATCCGCACTGGAAATCAAGAGACCCAGTACTTC.

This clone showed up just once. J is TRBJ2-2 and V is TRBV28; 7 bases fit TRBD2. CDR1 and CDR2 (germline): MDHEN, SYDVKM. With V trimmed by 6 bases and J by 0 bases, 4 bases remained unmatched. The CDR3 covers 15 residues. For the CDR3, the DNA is TGTGCCAGCAGCCGAGCGGGGACGAACACCGGGGAGCTGTTTTTT. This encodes CASSRAGTNTGELFF.

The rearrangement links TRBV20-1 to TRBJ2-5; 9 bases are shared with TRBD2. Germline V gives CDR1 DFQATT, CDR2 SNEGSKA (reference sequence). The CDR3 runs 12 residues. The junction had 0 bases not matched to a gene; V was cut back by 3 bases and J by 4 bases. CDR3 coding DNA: TGCAGTGCTAGTAGCGGGAGAGAGACCCAGTACTTC. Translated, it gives CSASSGRETQYF.

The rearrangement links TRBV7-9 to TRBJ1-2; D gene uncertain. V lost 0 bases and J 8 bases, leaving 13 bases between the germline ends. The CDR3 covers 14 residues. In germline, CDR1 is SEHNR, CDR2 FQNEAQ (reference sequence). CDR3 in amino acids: CASSLAGTEAGYTF. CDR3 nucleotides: TGTGCCAGCAGCTTAGCGGGCACCGAGGCGGGCTACACCTTC.

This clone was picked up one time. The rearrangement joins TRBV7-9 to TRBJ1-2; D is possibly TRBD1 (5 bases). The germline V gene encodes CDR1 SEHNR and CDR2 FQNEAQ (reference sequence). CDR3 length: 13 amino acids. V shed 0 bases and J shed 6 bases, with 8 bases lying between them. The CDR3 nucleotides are TGTGCCAGCAGCTTAGCGGCAGGGAATGGCTACACCTTC. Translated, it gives CASSLAAGNGYTF.

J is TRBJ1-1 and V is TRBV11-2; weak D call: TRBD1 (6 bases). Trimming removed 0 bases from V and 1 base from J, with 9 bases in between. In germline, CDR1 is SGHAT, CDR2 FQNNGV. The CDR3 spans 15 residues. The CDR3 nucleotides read TGTGCCAGCAGCTTAGAGGCAGGGGCGAACACTGAAGCTTTCTTT. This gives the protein CASSLEAGANTEAFF.

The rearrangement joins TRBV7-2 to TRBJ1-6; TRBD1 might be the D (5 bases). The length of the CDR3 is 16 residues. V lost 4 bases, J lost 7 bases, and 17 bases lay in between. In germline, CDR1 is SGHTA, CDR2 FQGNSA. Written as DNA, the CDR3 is TGTGCCAGCAGCTCAGCCGCCGGGACCTCGAATTCACCCCTCCACTTT. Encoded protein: CASSSAAGTSNSPLHF.

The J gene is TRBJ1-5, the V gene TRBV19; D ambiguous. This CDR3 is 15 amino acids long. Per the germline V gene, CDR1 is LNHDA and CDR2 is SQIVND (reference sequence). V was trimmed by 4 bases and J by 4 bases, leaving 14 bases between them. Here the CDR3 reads CASSKVGEINQPQHF. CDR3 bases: TGTGCCAGTAGTAAAGTCGGGGAGATTAATCAGCCCCAGCATTTT.

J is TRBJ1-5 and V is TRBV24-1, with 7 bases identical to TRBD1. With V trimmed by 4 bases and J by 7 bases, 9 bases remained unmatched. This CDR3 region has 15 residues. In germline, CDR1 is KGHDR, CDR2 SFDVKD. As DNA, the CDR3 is TGTGCCACCAGTGACTCCGACAGGGTTCACCAGCCCCAGCATTTT. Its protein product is CATSDSDRVHQPQHF.

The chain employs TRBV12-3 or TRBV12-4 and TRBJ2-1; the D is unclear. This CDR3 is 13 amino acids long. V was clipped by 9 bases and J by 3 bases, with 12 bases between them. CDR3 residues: CARAQLGYNEQFF. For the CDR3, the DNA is TGTGCCAGGGCCCAATTAGGCTACAATGAGCAGTTCTTC.

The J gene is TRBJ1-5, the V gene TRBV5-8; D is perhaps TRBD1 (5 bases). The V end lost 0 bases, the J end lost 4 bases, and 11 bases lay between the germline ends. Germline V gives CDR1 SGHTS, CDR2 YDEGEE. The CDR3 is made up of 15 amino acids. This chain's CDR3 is CASSLVGGLNQPQHF. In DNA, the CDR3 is TGTGCCAGCAGCTTGGTTGGGGGGTTAAATCAGCCCCAGCATTTT.

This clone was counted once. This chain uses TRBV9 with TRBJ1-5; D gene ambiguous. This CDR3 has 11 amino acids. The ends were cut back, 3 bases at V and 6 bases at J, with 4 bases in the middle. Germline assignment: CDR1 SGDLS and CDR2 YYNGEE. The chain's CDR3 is CASSACQPQHF. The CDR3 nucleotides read TGTGCCAGCAGCGCGTGTCAGCCCCAGCATTTT.

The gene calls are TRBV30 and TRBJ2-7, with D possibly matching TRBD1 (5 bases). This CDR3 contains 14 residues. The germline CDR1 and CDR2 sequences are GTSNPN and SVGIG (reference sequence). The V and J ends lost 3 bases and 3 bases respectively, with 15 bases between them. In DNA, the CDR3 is TGTGCCTGGAGAACAAGGACATCCAGCTACGAGCAGTACTTC. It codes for CAWRTRTSSYEQYF.